This TCR beta chain originates from a study of T cells in Graves' hyperthyroidism and ophthalmopathy. As concerns this clonotype: Its matching antigen is unknown.

Patients counted as stable if ophthalmopathy did not develop within 18 months. Patients with uncontrolled infections, other autoimmune diseases, pregnancy or lactation were excluded. Study-level findings and limits: It was a median around 6 months before onset that the model predicted ophthalmopathy.

This CDR3 spans 17 amino acids. Germline loops: CDR1 MDHEN, CDR2 SYDVKM. Deletions cut 3 bases from V and 1 base from J, with 16 bases between. RNA transcripts provided the source from which TCR beta CDR3 regions were amplified. The HTBI primer set served for first-round RT-PCR of the TCR CDR3. TCRdb reanalysed the multiplex PCR reads using MiXCR and keeps one entry per CDR3 protein. The data contain about 290,000 distinct CDR3 sequences, approximately 14% of them singletons. This rearrangement joins TRBV28 to TRBJ1-3; D gene unclear. Sequenced sample: blood. This receptor was taken from a woman aged 40 to 49 with Graves' hyperthyroidism. CDR3 loop: CASSLSSAGWSGNTIYF. The CDR3 bases are TGTGCCAGCAGTTTGAGTTCGGCTGGCTGGTCTGGAAACACCATATATTTT.